The TCR beta chain described here comes from a study of blood T cell repertoires in COVID-19. Across about two dozen US areas, participants ranged in age from about 18 to 90 years. Participants' reported clinical history set cohort assignment. In the authors' workflow: Amplifying reference gene primers gave estimates of nucleated cell counts. Profiled with immunoSEQ multiplex PCR; TCRdb holds only in-frame clones, not every one. The V and J calls and the clone size are those of that table, but D and trimming were determined from the DNA. The sample yields approximately 210,000 clones, over 65% seen once. Material: PBMCs or T cells enriched from blood (not recorded which). The clonotype was recovered from a woman aged 55-70 years who had recovered from COVID-19.

This chain's CDR3 is CASSLDRGAAEAFF. Written as DNA, the CDR3 is TGTGCCAGCAGCTTAGACAGGGGTGCGGCTGAAGCTTTCTTT. V and J are TRBV7-8 and TRBJ1-1, with TRBD1 matching 7 bases. Germline CDR1 and CDR2: SGHVS and FQNEAQ. The V segment lost 1 base and the J segment 6 bases; nucleotides outside the gene matches: 5. The CDR3 contains 14 residues.